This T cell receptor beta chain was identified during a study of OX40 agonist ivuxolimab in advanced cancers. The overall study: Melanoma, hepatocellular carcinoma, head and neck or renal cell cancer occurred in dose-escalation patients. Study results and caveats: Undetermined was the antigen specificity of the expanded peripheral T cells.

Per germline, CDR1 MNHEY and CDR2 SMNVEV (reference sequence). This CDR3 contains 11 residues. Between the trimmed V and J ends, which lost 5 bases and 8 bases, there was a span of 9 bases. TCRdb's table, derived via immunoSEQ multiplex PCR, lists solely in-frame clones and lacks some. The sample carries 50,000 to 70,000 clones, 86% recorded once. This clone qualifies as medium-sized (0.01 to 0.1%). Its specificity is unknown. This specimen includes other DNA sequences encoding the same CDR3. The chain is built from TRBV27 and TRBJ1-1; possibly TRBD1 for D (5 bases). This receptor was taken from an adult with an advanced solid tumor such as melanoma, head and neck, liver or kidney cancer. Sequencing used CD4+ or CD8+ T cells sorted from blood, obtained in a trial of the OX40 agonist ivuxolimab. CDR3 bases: TGTGCCAGCAGTAGGGGTTGGGAAGCTTTCTTT. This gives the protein CASSRGWEAFF.